Below are 10 T cell receptor beta chains sequenced from a single sample in a study of blood T cell repertoires in COVID-19. The assay was immunoSEQ multiplex PCR, and TCRdb's table has in-frame clones only and misses some. This table holds tens of thousands of clones, 80% to 90% found once. Sequenced material: peripheral blood. Source of these receptors: a man over 45 with active COVID-19.

The chain joins TRBV5-1 to TRBJ2-5; 8 bases are a match to TRBD1. Germline assignment: CDR1 SGHRS and CDR2 YFSETQ. This CDR3 contains 15 residues. V dropped 0 bases and J dropped 1; count of bases not matched to a gene: 2. Here the CDR3 DNA reads TGCGCCAGCAGCTTGGGCGACAGGGGCCAAGAGACCCAGTACTTC. Protein product: CASSLGDRGQETQYF. The full variable domain, completed using reference TRBV5-1 and TRBJ2-5, is KAGVTQTPRYLIKTRGQQVTLSCSPISGHRSVSWYQQTPGQGLQFLFEYFSETQRNKGNFPGRFSGRQFSNSRSEMNVSTLELGDSALYLCASSLGDRGQETQYFGPGTRLLVL.

This chain connects TRBV7-8 to TRBJ1-5, with 8 bases aligning to TRBD1. The CDR3 loop spans 16 amino acids. CDR1 and CDR2 from the germline V gene are SGHVS and FQNEAQ. Trimming cost V 2 bases and J 6 bases; bases outside gene matches: 9. CDR3 amino acids: CASSLMQGAIVQPQHF. CDR3 nucleotides: TGTGCCAGCAGCTTAATGCAGGGGGCTATTGTTCAGCCCCAGCATTTT.

The CDR3 nucleotides are TGTGCCAGCAGTGACCCTGGGAGTAGCGGAGAGACCCAGTACTTC. It translates to CASSDPGSSGETQYF. This chain uses TRBV25-1 with TRBJ2-5, with D maybe TRBD2 (6 bases). The CDR3 is 15 residues long. Germline CDR1 is MGHDK and CDR2 is SYGVNS. V was pared by 3 bases and J by 4 bases, with 15 bases between.

This rearrangement joins TRBV3-1 (or the pseudogene TRBV3-2) to TRBJ2-7, with 8 nucleotides matching TRBD1. The length of the CDR3 is 15 residues. Trimming removed 3 bases from V and 7 bases from J; junction bases left unmatched: 11. CDR1 and CDR2 (germline): LGHDT, YNNKEL (reference sequence). CDR3 sequence (DNA): TGTGCCAGCAGCCATACCGGGCAGGGGGCGGGTGAGCAGTACTTC. As protein: CASSHTGQGAGEQYF.

As to this clone: Sequence at one end of the junction differs from germline and may be a read error. This chain joins TRBV7-7 and TRBJ2-5; tentative D call: TRBD2 (6 bases). The germline V gene has CDR1 SSHAT and CDR2 FNYEAQ (reference sequence). The CDR3 is 14 residues long. CDR3 nucleotide sequence: TGTGCTAGCAGCGTCGCGGGGCCGCAAGAGACCCAGTACTTC. Translation gives CASSVAGPQETQYF.

The gene calls are TRBV19 and TRBJ2-3; tentatively, D is TRBD2 (7 bases). CDR3 length equals 15 residues. CDR1 and CDR2 from the germline V gene are LNHDA and SQIVND (reference sequence). Trimming stripped 7 bases from V and 0 bases from J, with 14 bases between. Here the CDR3 DNA reads TGTGCCAGTACCCAGAGGGGGGGAAGCACAGATACGCAGTATTTT. Its translation: CASTQRGGSTDTQYF.

The V gene is TRBV10-3, the J gene TRBJ2-5; D possibly corresponds to TRBD1 (6 bases). Looked up from germline, CDR1 is ENHRY and CDR2 is SYGVKD. The V and J ends lost 5 bases and 5 bases respectively, with 12 bases between them. This CDR3 is 13 amino acids long. CDR3 bases: TGTGCCATCAGTCAACAGGGCTGGGAGACCCAGTACTTC. Translating it yields CAISQQGWETQYF.

The V and J genes are TRBV7-3 and TRBJ2-2; D ambiguous. CDR3 length equals 16 residues. Looked up from germline, CDR1 is SGHTA and CDR2 is FQGTGA. Trimming pared 1 base from V and 2 bases from J, leaving 11 bases between. CDR3 amino acids: CASSLMATINTGELFF. Here the CDR3 DNA reads TGTGCCAGCAGCTTAATGGCCACTATAAACACCGGGGAGCTGTTTTTT.

V gene TRBV28 combines with J gene TRBJ1-2; the D gene is possibly TRBD1 (5 bases). V lost 3 bases to trimming and J lost 7 bases, with 15 bases between them. From germline, CDR1 is MDHEN and CDR2 SYDVKM. The CDR3 runs 14 residues. In nucleotides, the CDR3 is TGTGCCAGCAGTTTTGGGGGGGGACTTCGTGGCTACACCTTC. Translation gives CASSFGGGLRGYTF.

The V and J genes are TRBV11-3 and TRBJ2-1; TRBD2 aligns across 7 bases. CDR1 SGHNT and CDR2 YENEEA come from the germline V gene. The CDR3 runs to 17 residues. The V and J ends lost 5 bases and 10 bases, in that order; junction bases with no gene match: 20. The CDR3 coding sequence is TGTGCCAGCAGCCCCAAGGTAGGAGCGGAGGGAGGGAGAGAGCAGTTCTTC. Its translation is CASSPKVGAEGGREQFF.